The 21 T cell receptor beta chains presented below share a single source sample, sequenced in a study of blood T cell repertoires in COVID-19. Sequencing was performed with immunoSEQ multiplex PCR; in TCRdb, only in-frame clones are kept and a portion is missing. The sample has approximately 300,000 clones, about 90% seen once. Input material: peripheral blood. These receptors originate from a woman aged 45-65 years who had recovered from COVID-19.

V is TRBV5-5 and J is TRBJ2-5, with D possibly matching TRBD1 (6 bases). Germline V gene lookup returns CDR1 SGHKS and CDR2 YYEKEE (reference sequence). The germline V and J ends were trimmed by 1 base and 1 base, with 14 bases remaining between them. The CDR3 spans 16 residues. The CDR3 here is CASSLFVGTIQETQYF. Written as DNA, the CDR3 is TGTGCCAGCAGCTTGTTCGTGGGGACAATCCAAGAGACCCAGTACTTC.

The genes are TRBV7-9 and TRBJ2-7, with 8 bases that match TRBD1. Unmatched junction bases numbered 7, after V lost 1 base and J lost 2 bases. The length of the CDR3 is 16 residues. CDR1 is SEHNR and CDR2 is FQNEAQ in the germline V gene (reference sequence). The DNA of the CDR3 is TGTGCCAGCAGCTTAGTTATGACAGGGGTCACCTACGAGCAGTACTTC. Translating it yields CASSLVMTGVTYEQYF.

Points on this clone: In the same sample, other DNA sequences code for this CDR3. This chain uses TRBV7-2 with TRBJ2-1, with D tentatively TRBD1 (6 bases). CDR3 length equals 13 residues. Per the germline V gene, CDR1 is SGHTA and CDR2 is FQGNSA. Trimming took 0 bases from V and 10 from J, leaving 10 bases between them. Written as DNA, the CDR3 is TGTGCCAGCAGCTTAGCCAGGGGTGGCGAGCAGTTCTTC. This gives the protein CASSLARGGEQFF.

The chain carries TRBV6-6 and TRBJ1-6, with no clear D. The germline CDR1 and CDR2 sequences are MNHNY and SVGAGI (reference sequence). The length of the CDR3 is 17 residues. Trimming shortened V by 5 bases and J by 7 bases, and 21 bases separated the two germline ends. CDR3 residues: CASSPTGLARPNSPLHF. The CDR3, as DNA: TGTGCCAGCAGTCCCACCGGTCTGGCCAGGCCGAATTCACCCCTCCACTTT.

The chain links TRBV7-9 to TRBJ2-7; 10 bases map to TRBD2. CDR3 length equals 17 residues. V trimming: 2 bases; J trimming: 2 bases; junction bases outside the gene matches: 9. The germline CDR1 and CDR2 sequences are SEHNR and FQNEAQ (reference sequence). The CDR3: CASSLPASSGGTYEQYF. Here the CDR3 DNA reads TGTGCCAGCAGCTTACCCGCTTCTAGCGGGGGAACCTACGAGCAGTACTTC.

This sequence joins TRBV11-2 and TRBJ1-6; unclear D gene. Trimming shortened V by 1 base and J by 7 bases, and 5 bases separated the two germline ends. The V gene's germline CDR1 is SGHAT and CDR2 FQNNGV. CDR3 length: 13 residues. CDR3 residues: CASSLVLNSPLHF. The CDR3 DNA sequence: TGTGCCAGCAGCTTAGTCCTCAATTCACCCCTCCACTTT. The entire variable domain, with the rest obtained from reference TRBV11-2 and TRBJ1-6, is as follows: EAGVAQSPRYKIIEKRQSVAFWCNPISGHATLYWYQQILGQGPKLLIQFQNNGVVDDSQLPKDRFSAERLKGVDSTLKIQPAKLEDSAVYLCASSLVLNSPLHFGNGTRLTVT.

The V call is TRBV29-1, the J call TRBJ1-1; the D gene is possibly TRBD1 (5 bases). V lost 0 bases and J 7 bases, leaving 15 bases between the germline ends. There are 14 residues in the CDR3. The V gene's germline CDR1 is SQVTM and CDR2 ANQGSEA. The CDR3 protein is CSVEEGGALDEAFF. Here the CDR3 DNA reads TGCAGCGTTGAAGAAGGAGGGGCCCTTGATGAAGCTTTCTTT.

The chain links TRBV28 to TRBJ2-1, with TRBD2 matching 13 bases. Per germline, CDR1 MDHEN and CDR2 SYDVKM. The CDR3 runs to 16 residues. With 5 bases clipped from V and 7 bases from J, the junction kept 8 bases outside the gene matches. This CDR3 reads CASSPGGTSGKNEQFF. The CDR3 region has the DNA TGTGCCAGCAGTCCCGGCGGGACTAGCGGGAAAAATGAGCAGTTCTTC.

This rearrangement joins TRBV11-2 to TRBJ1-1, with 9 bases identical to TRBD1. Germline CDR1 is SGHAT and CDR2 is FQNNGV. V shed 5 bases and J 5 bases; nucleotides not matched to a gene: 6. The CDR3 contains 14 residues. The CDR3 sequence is CASSPDRGVTEAFF. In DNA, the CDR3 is TGTGCCAGCAGCCCAGACAGGGGGGTTACTGAAGCTTTCTTT.

Here the CDR3 DNA reads TGTGCCAGCGGCCCGCGGGGTACCACAGATACGCAGTATTTT. Its protein product is CASGPRGTTDTQYF. The chain has TRBV27 and TRBJ2-3; the D gene is possibly TRBD2 (6 bases). The germline CDR1 and CDR2 sequences are MNHEY and SMNVEV (reference sequence). The CDR3 runs 14 residues. Deletions cut 8 bases from V and 2 bases from J, with 14 bases between.

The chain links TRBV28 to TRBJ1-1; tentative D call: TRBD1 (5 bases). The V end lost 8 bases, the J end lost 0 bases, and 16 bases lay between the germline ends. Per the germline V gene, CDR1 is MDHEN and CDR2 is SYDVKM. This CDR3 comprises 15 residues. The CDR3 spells CASGVSGLLNTEAFF. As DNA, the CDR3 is TGTGCCAGCGGAGTTTCGGGACTGCTGAACACTGAAGCTTTCTTT.

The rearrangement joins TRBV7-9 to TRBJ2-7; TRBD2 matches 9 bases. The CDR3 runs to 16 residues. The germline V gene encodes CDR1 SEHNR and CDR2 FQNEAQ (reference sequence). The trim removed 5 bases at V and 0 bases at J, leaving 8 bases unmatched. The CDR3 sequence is CASSTLAGESSYEQYF. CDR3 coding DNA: TGTGCCAGCAGCACATTAGCGGGGGAGAGCTCCTACGAGCAGTACTTC.

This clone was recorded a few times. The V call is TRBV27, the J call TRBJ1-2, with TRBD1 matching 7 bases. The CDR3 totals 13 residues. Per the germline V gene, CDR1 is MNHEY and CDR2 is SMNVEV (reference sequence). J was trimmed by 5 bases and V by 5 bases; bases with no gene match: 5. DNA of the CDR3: TGTGCCAGCAGTGGACAGGTGGAGTATGGCTACACCTTC. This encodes CASSGQVEYGYTF.

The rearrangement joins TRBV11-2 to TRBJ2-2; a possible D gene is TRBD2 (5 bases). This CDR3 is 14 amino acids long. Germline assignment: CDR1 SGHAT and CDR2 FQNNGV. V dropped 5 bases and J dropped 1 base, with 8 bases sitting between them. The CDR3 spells CASSLSGNTGELFF. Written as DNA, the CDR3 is TGTGCCAGCAGCCTCAGCGGGAACACCGGGGAGCTGTTTTTT. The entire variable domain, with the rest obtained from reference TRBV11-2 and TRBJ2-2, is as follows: EAGVAQSPRYKIIEKRQSVAFWCNPISGHATLYWYQQILGQGPKLLIQFQNNGVVDDSQLPKDRFSAERLKGVDSTLKIQPAKLEDSAVYLCASSLSGNTGELFFGEGSRLTVL.

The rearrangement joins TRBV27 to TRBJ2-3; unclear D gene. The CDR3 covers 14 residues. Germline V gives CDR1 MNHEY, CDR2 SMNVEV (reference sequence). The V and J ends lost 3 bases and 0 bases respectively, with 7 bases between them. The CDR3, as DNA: TGTGCCAGCAGTTTGATACTTAGCACAGATACGCAGTATTTT. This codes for CASSLILSTDTQYF.

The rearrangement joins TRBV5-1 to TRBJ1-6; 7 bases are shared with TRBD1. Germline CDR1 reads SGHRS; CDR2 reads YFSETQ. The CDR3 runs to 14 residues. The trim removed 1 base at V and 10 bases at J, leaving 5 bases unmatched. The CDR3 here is CASSLRQGRSPLHF. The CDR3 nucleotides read TGCGCCAGCAGCTTGAGACAGGGTCGCTCACCCCTCCACTTT.

The CDR3 is CASSPLEAGSGETQYF. CDR3 nucleotide sequence: TGTGCCAGCTCACCACTGGAAGCGGGGAGCGGGGAGACCCAGTACTTC. The gene calls are TRBV18 and TRBJ2-5, with 7 nucleotides matching TRBD2. Germline-derived CDR1 and CDR2 are KGHSH and LQKENI. This CDR3 has 16 residues. The V segment lost 1 base and the J segment 5 bases; nucleotides outside the gene matches: 10.

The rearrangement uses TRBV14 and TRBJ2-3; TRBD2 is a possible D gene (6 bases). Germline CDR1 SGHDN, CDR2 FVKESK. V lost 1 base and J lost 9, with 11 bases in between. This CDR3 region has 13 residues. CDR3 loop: CASSQVEGLTQYF. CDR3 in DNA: TGTGCCAGCAGCCAAGTGGAGGGCCTCACGCAGTATTTT. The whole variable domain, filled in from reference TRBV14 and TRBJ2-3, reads EAGVTQFPSHSVIEKGQTVTLRCDPISGHDNLYWYRRVMGKEIKFLLHFVKESKQDESGMPNNRFLAERTGGTYSTLKVQPAELEDSGVYFCASSQVEGLTQYFGPGTRLTVL.

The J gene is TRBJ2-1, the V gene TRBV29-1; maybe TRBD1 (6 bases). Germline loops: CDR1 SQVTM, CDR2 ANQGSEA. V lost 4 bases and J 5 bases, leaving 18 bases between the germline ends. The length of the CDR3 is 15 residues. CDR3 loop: CSVVGTWGLNNEQFF. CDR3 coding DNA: TGCAGCGTTGTGGGGACATGGGGTTTAAACAATGAGCAGTTCTTC.

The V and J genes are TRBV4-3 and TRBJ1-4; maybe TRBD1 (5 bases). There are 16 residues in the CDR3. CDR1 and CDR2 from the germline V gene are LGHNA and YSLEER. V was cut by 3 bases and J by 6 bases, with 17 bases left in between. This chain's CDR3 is CASSHEPGTTDEKLFF. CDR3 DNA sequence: TGCGCCAGCAGCCACGAACCCGGGACTACAGATGAAAAACTGTTTTTT.

DNA of the CDR3: TGTGCCTGGAGTGTGTTGGAGGGCAGGGCTCTCGAGAACTATGGCTACACCTTC. Its translation: CAWSVLEGRALENYGYTF. J is TRBJ1-2 and V is TRBV30; possible D gene TRBD1, 5 bases. The CDR3 is made up of 18 amino acids. Per germline, CDR1 GTSNPN and CDR2 SVGIG (reference sequence). Trimming cost V 0 bases and J 2 bases, with 22 bases left between them.